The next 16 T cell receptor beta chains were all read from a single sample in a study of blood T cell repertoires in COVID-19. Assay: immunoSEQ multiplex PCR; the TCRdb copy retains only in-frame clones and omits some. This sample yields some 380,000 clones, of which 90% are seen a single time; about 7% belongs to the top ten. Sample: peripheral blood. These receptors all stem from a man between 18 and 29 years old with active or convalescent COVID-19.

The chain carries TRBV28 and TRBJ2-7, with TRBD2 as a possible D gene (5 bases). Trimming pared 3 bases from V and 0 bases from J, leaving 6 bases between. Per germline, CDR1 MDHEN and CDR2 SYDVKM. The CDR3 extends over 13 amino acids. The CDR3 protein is CASSFGVSYEQYF. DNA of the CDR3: TGTGCCAGCAGTTTCGGGGTCTCCTACGAGCAGTACTTC.

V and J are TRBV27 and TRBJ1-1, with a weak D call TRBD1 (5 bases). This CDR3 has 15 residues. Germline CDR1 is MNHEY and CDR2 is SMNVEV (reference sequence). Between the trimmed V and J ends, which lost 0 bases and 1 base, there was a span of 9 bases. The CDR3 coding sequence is TGTGCCAGCAGTTTATCCAGTGGGGCGAACACTGAAGCTTTCTTT. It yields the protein CASSLSSGANTEAFF.

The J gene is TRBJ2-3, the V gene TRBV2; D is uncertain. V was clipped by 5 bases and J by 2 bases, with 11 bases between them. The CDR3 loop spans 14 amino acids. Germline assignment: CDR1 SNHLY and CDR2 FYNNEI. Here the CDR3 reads CASSRQTYTDTQYF. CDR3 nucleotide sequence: TGTGCCAGCAGTAGACAAACCTACACAGATACGCAGTATTTT.

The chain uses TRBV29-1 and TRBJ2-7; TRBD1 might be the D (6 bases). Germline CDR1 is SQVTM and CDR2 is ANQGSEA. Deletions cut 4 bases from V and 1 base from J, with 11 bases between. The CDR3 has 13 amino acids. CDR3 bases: TGCAGCGTTGTGGCAGGGGAGTCCTACGAGCAGTACTTC. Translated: CSVVAGESYEQYF.

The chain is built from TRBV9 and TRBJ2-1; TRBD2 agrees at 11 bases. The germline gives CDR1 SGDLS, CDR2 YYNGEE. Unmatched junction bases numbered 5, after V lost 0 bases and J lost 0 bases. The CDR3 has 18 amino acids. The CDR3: CASSVAGLAVSSYNEQFF. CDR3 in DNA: TGTGCCAGCAGCGTAGCGGGACTAGCGGTAAGCTCCTACAATGAGCAGTTCTTC.

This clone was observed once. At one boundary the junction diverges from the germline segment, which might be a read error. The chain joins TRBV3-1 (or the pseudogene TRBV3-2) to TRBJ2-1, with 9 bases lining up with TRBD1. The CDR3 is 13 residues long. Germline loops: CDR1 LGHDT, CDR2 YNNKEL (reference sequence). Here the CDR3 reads CASSQGSPGQGVF. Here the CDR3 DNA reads TGTGCCAGCAGCCAAGGAAGTCCGGGACAGGGAGTCTTC.

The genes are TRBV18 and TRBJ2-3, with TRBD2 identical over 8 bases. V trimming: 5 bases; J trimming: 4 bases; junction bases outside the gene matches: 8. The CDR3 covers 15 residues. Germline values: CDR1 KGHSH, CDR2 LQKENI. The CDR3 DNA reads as TGTGCCAGCTCAAGTCAAAGCGGGAGCTCAGATACGCAGTATTTT. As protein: CASSSQSGSSDTQYF.

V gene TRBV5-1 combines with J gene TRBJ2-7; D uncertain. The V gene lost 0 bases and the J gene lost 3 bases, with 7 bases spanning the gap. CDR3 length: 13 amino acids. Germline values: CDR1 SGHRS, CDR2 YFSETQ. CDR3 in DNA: TGCGCCAGCAGCTTGGGGCAGTTCTACGAGCAGTACTTC. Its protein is CASSLGQFYEQYF.

The CDR3 loop reads CASRRQGGDQPQHF. CDR3 nucleotide sequence: TGTGCCAGCAGGCGACAGGGGGGAGATCAGCCCCAGCATTTT. The rearrangement links TRBV27 to TRBJ1-5; 9 nucleotides line up with TRBD1. The CDR3 is made up of 14 amino acids. The J segment lost 5 bases and the V segment lost 6 bases, leaving 5 bases of the junction unmatched. Germline CDR1 reads MNHEY; CDR2 reads SMNVEV (reference sequence).

CDR3 protein: CASSLDRGSERYTF. CDR3 sequence (DNA): TGTGCCAGCAGTTTAGACAGGGGATCAGAGAGGTACACCTTC. The chain combines TRBV28 with TRBJ1-2, with 8 bases aligning to TRBD1. The CDR3 has 14 amino acids. J lost 11 bases, V lost 2 bases, and 10 bases had no gene match. From germline, CDR1 is MDHEN and CDR2 SYDVKM.

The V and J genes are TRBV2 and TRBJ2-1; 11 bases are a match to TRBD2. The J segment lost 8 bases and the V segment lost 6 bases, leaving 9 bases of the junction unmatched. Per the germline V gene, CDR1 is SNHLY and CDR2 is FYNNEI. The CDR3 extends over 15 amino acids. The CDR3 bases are TGTGCCAGCAGGGCCACTAGCGGGAGTACCCATGAGCAGTTCTTC. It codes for CASRATSGSTHEQFF.

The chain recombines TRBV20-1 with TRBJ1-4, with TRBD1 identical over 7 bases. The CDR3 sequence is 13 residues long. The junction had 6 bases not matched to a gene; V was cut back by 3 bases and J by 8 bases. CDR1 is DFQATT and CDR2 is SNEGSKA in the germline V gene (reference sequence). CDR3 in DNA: TGCAGTGCTAGTGCGCAGGGGGGCGAAAAACTGTTTTTT. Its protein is CSASAQGGEKLFF.

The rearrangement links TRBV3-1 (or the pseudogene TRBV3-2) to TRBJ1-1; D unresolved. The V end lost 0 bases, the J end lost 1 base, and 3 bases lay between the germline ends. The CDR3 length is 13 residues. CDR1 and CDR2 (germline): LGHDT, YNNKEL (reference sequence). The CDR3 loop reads CASSQEQNTEAFF. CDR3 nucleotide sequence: TGTGCCAGCAGCCAAGAACAGAACACTGAAGCTTTCTTT.

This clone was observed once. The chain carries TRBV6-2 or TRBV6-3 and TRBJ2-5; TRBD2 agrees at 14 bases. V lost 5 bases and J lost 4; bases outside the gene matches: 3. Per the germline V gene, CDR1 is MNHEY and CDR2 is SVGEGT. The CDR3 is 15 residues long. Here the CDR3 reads CASSIGTSGRETQYF. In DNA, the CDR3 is TGTGCCAGCAGTATCGGGACTAGCGGGAGAGAGACCCAGTACTTC.

DNA for the CDR3: TGCGCCAGCAGCTTGGAAGGGACAGGGCTTTACGAGCAGTACTTC. It yields the protein CASSLEGTGLYEQYF. This chain links TRBV5-1 with TRBJ2-7; 9 bases agree with TRBD1. The junction had 5 bases not matched to a gene; V was cut back by 0 bases and J by 4 bases. CDR3 length: 15 residues. The germline V gene encodes CDR1 SGHRS and CDR2 YFSETQ.

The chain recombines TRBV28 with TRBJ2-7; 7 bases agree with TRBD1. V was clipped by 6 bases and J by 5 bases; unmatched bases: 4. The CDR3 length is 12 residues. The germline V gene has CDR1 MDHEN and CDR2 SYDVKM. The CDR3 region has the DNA TGTGCCAGCAGGGTCAGGGGGAACGAGCAGTACTTC. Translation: CASRVRGNEQYF.